The 19 T cell receptor beta chains below come from one sample, sequenced in a study of OX40 agonist ivuxolimab in advanced cancers. Method: immunoSEQ multiplex PCR; TCRdb's copy keeps in-frame clones and lacks some. The table lists under 75,000 clones, roughly 85% of them singletons. Sequenced here: CD4+ or CD8+ T cells sorted from blood, sampled in a trial of the OX40 agonist ivuxolimab. The receptor set was obtained from an adult with an advanced solid tumor such as melanoma, head and neck, liver or kidney cancer.

V is TRBV2 and J is TRBJ2-1; D call uncertain. Germline lookup yields CDR1 SNHLY and CDR2 FYNNEI. Trimming removed 6 bases at V and 4 bases at J, with 4 bases between. The CDR3 sequence is 11 residues long. The CDR3 here is CASSVYNEQFF. As DNA, the CDR3 is TGTGCCAGCAGCGTATACAATGAGCAGTTCTTC.

V usage is TRBV4-1 and J usage is TRBJ2-1; the D gene is possibly TRBD1 (6 bases). The V end was cut by 5 bases, the J end by 8 bases, with 22 bases between. Germline CDR1 MGHRA, CDR2 YSYEKL. The CDR3 runs to 16 residues. DNA of the CDR3: TGCGCCAGCAGCGCTCGCACAGGGAGCCCGTGGGATGAGCAGTTCTTC. It encodes CASSARTGSPWDEQFF.

The genes are TRBV2 and TRBJ1-1; 8 nucleotides agree with TRBD1. V shed 6 bases and J 1 base; nucleotides not matched to a gene: 7. The length of the CDR3 is 15 residues. The germline V gene has CDR1 SNHLY and CDR2 FYNNEI. The CDR3 region has the DNA TGTGCCAGCAGACCTCCGACAGGGGAGAACACTGAAGCTTTCTTT. Its protein product is CASRPPTGENTEAFF.

V and J are TRBV27 and TRBJ1-1, with unresolved D. Germline CDR1 is MNHEY and CDR2 is SMNVEV (reference sequence). Trimming cost V 3 bases and J 6 bases, with 11 bases left between them. This CDR3 is built from 13 residues. CDR3: CASSLQVTSEAFF. CDR3 nucleotide sequence: TGTGCCAGCAGTTTGCAGGTGACATCTGAAGCTTTCTTT.

This clone was seen a few times. V is TRBV6-1 and J is TRBJ2-7; D gene uncertain. Per the germline V gene, CDR1 is MNHNS and CDR2 is SASEGT. Trimming removed 8 bases at V and 2 bases at J, with 7 bases between. The CDR3 consists of 11 residues. DNA of the CDR3: TGTGCCAGCGGTTATACCTACGAGCAGTACTTC. This gives the protein CASGYTYEQYF.

The gene calls are TRBV11-2 and TRBJ2-1; 7 bases agree with TRBD2. After removal of 0 bases from V and 7 bases from J, the junction contained 12 bases not matched to a gene. This CDR3 has 17 amino acids. Germline-derived CDR1 and CDR2 are SGHAT and FQNNGV. DNA of the CDR3: TGTGCCAGCAGCTTAGATCAGCGGGGAGCTCAAGTAAATGAGCAGTTCTTC. Its protein product is CASSLDQRGAQVNEQFF.

J is TRBJ2-2 and V is TRBV7-9; D call uncertain. Trimming cost V 5 bases and J 2 bases, with 18 bases left between them. Germline V gives CDR1 SEHNR, CDR2 FQNEAQ (reference sequence). The CDR3 contains 17 residues. The CDR3 is CASSRETGPPNTGELFF. CDR3 DNA: TGTGCCAGCAGCCGAGAGACCGGACCACCAAACACCGGGGAGCTGTTTTTT.

J is TRBJ2-7 and V is TRBV15, with D perhaps TRBD1 or TRBD2 (5 bases each). The CDR3 sequence is 15 residues long. Germline V gives CDR1 LNHNV, CDR2 YYDKDF (reference sequence). Trimming shortened V by 3 bases and J by 0 bases, and 12 bases separated the two germline ends. The chain's CDR3 is CATSRAWDGSYEQYF. The CDR3 DNA sequence: TGTGCCACCAGCAGGGCCTGGGACGGCTCCTACGAGCAGTACTTC.

The J gene is TRBJ2-1, the V gene TRBV5-1; no definite D call. The CDR3 is made up of 13 amino acids. Germline V CDR1 and CDR2: SGHRS, YFSETQ. V was trimmed by 4 bases and J by 1 base, leaving 6 bases between them. In nucleotides, the CDR3 is TGCGCCAGCAGCCCCGGATCCTACAATGAGCAGTTCTTC. As protein: CASSPGSYNEQFF.

V gene TRBV27 combines with J gene TRBJ1-1; D may be TRBD1 (5 bases). This CDR3 is built from 16 residues. The ends were cut back, 6 bases at V and 3 bases at J, with 20 bases in the middle. From germline, CDR1 is MNHEY and CDR2 SMNVEV (reference sequence). The CDR3 DNA is TGTGCCAGCAGCCCGAACCTGGGGCGTGGGGACACTGAAGCTTTCTTT. This encodes CASSPNLGRGDTEAFF.

V and J are TRBV5-6 and TRBJ1-2; 10 positions agree with TRBD1. Germline V gene sequence: CDR1 SGHDT, CDR2 YYEEEE. The CDR3 totals 15 residues. J gave up 6 bases and V 4 bases, and 9 bases lay outside the gene matches. The CDR3 coding sequence is TGTGCCAGCAGCGGCGGGACAGGGGTTGTCGATGGCTACACCTTC. This sequence encodes CASSGGTGVVDGYTF.

The V call is TRBV5-1, the J call TRBJ2-1; D is unresolved. Germline V gives CDR1 SGHRS, CDR2 YFSETQ. The CDR3 runs to 14 residues. V was pared by 2 bases and J by 1 base, with 7 bases between. Here the CDR3 DNA reads TGCGCCAGCAGCTTTAACCCTTCCTACAATGAGCAGTTCTTC. Its protein is CASSFNPSYNEQFF.

J is TRBJ1-1 and V is TRBV5-8; 7 bases line up with TRBD1. V was pared by 0 bases and J by 5 bases, with 4 bases of the junction left unmatched. From germline, CDR1 is SGHTS and CDR2 YDEGEE. There are 14 residues in the CDR3. CDR3 region: CASSLVRGGTEAFF. Written as DNA, the CDR3 is TGTGCCAGCAGCTTGGTCAGGGGGGGGACTGAAGCTTTCTTT.

The chain couples TRBV5-1 to TRBJ1-3; D ambiguous. V was clipped by 0 bases and J by 4 bases, with 8 bases between them. This CDR3 has 14 amino acids. The V gene's germline CDR1 is SGHRS and CDR2 YFSETQ. The CDR3 nucleotides read TGCGCCAGCAGCTTGGGGTCGGCCGGAAACACCATATATTTT. Translated, it gives CASSLGSAGNTIYF.

The rearrangement links TRBV7-6 to TRBJ2-7; 7 bases match TRBD2. V was clipped by 1 base and J by 0 bases; unmatched bases: 0. CDR3 length: 14 amino acids. Looked up from germline, CDR1 is SGHVS and CDR2 is FNYEAQ. The CDR3 spells CASSLGGGSYEQYF. The CDR3 nucleotides are TGTGCCAGCAGCTTAGGGGGGGGCTCCTACGAGCAGTACTTC.

The gene calls are TRBV6-5 and TRBJ1-2, with 7 bases that match TRBD1. Germline V gives CDR1 MNHEY, CDR2 SVGAGI. The CDR3 totals 14 residues. J was trimmed by 8 bases and V by 0 bases; bases with no gene match: 6. The CDR3 loop is CASSYSFPQGGYTF. As DNA, the CDR3 is TGTGCCAGCAGTTACTCGTTTCCACAGGGGGGCTACACCTTC.

The chain couples TRBV5-5 to TRBJ2-2, with D tentatively TRBD1 (6 bases). From germline, CDR1 is SGHKS and CDR2 YYEKEE (reference sequence). V lost 5 bases to trimming and J lost 5 bases, with 13 bases between them. The CDR3 loop spans 14 amino acids. The CDR3 nucleotides are TGTGCCAGCAGTACCCAGGGGTTAACCGGGGAGCTGTTTTTT. It is translated as CASSTQGLTGELFF.

V gene TRBV16 combines with J gene TRBJ1-1, with D hard to call. Germline V gene sequence: CDR1 KGHSY, CDR2 FQNENV. CDR3 length: 13 amino acids. V lost 1 base, J lost 7 bases, and 10 bases lay in between. The DNA of the CDR3 is TGTGCCAGCAGCCAATGGTCCGAGGGTGAAGCTTTCTTT. The encoded protein is CASSQWSEGEAFF.

The chain carries TRBV18 and TRBJ2-4, with a tentative D call TRBD1 (6 bases). V lost 2 bases, J lost 6 bases, and 17 bases lay in between. CDR3 length: 16 residues. From germline, CDR1 is KGHSH and CDR2 LQKENI. The CDR3 sequence: CASSPTQGSNPNIQYF. The CDR3 DNA is TGTGCCAGCTCACCAACACAGGGAAGCAACCCAAACATTCAGTACTTC.